These 24 T cell receptor beta chains share one sample of origin, sequenced in a study of CD8 T cells in ankylosing spondylitis. Using its own MiXCR run on the 5' RACE reads, TCRdb lists one record per CDR3 protein. This sample has tens of thousands of distinct CDR3 sequences, with over 5.5% found just once. The sequenced sample consisted of blood, either unsorted or a sorted T cell fraction (not recorded which). These receptors came from a male donor with ankylosing spondylitis or in good health (not recorded which).

This clonotype was observed at least ten times. The genes are TRBV20-1 and TRBJ2-5, with TRBD2 matching over 9 bases. V trimming: 7 bases; J trimming: 5 bases; junction bases outside the gene matches: 8. The CDR3 covers 13 residues. The germline CDR1 and CDR2 sequences are DFQATT and SNEGSKA (reference sequence). CDR3 nucleotide sequence: TGCAGTGGACGGGCTAGCGGGGTGGAGACCCAGTACTTC. Translated, it gives CSGRASGVETQYF.

This clonotype was seen at least ten times. V is TRBV28 and J is TRBJ2-1, with D possibly TRBD1 on 7 matching bases. With 5 bases removed from V and 8 bases from J, the gap between germline ends came to 19 bases. Germline loops: CDR1 MDHEN, CDR2 SYDVKM. The CDR3 spans 15 residues. The CDR3, as DNA: TGTGCCAGCAGTACCCGAGGGGGCTGGGGGGATGAGCAGTTCTTC. Translation: CASSTRGGWGDEQFF.

This clonotype has ten or more counts. The chain uses TRBV21-1 and TRBJ2-7; the D call TRBD1 from the table was never checked on the DNA. TRBV21-1 is a recognized pseudogene. The CDR3 is 17 residues long. The CDR3 spells CASSPRNCKRGPGEQYF. As DNA, the CDR3 is TGTGCCAGCAGCCCCCGAAACTGTAAGCGGGGGCCTGGGGAGCAGTACTTC.

This clonotype was counted at least ten times. The chain combines TRBV7-2 with TRBJ2-1; D is perhaps TRBD2 (5 bases). The CDR3 consists of 12 residues. The germline V gene has CDR1 SGHTA and CDR2 FQGNSA. The germline V and J ends were trimmed by 5 bases and 7 bases, with 9 bases remaining between them. In DNA form, the CDR3 reads TGTGCCAGCAGCGAACAGCGGAATGAGCAGTTCTTC. Amino acids: CASSEQRNEQFF.

This clonotype was detected ten times or more. The chain combines TRBV23-1 with TRBJ2-2; D gene unclear. TRBV23-1 is annotated as an ORF whose role is uncertain. Trimming shortened V by 4 bases and J by 9 bases, and 3 bases separated the two germline ends. The CDR3 has 10 amino acids. CDR3 amino acids: CASSPWELFF. As DNA, the CDR3 is TGCGCCAGCAGTCCATGGGAGCTGTTTTTT.

The sample holds many counts of this clonotype. The chain links TRBV21-1 to TRBJ1-6. TRBV21-1 has pseudogene status. CDR3 length: 14 amino acids. CDR3 in DNA: TGTGCCAGCAGCAAAGCAGAGGCGGATTCACCCCTCCACTTT. Translation gives CASSKAEADSPLHF.

This clonotype showed up many times. The genes are TRBV29-1 and TRBJ1-4; D may be TRBD1 (6 bases). The CDR3 runs to 13 residues. Per germline, CDR1 SQVTM and CDR2 ANQGSEA. V was pared by 3 bases and J by 8 bases, with 13 bases between. CDR3 in DNA: TGCAGCGTTGAGGGAGGGGGGCGCGAAAAACTGTTTTTT. As protein: CSVEGGGREKLFF.

The sample holds many counts of this clonotype. This chain joins TRBV5-5 and TRBJ1-2, with D tentatively TRBD1 (5 bases). The CDR3 has 14 amino acids. Germline CDR1 and CDR2: SGHKS and YYEKEE (reference sequence). Trimming removed 0 bases from V and 4 bases from J, with 10 bases in between. Here the CDR3 DNA reads TGTGCCAGCAGCTTGGACCCAGGGTCCTATGGCTACACCTTC. Translation gives CASSLDPGSYGYTF.

This clonotype was recorded at least ten times. V usage is TRBV7-2 and J usage is TRBJ2-1; tentatively, D is TRBD2 (5 bases). This CDR3 has 14 amino acids. Trimming took 2 bases from V and 5 from J, leaving 10 bases between them. Germline V CDR1 and CDR2: SGHTA, FQGNSA. The CDR3 nucleotides are TGTGCCAGCAGCTTATGGGTGGGAGACAATGAGCAGTTCTTC. Its translation is CASSLWVGDNEQFF.

This clonotype was found many times. This rearrangement joins TRBV5-1 to TRBJ1-1; 9 bases line up with TRBD1. With V trimmed by 4 bases and J by 11 bases, 12 bases remained unmatched. This CDR3 has 14 residues. Germline loops: CDR1 SGHRS, CDR2 YFSETQ. The DNA for the CDR3 is TGCGCCAGCAGCCCGGACAGGGGAAAGGAGCGGGCTTTCTTT. The encoded protein is CASSPDRGKERAFF. Drawing the rest from reference TRBV5-1 and TRBJ1-1, the complete variable domain is KAGVTQTPRYLIKTRGQQVTLSCSPISGHRSVSWYQQTPGQGLQFLFEYFSETQRNKGNFPGRFSGRQFSNSRSEMNVSTLELGDSALYLCASSPDRGKERAFFGQGTRLTVV.

This clonotype was detected ten times or more. The V and J genes are TRBV20-1 and TRBJ1-3, with D perhaps TRBD1 (5 bases). Trimming removed 6 bases at V and 2 bases at J, with 14 bases between. Germline loops: CDR1 DFQATT, CDR2 SNEGSKA (reference sequence). This CDR3 comprises 14 residues. Here the CDR3 reads CSAGTPLAGNTIYF. DNA for the CDR3: TGCAGTGCCGGGACCCCCCTCGCTGGAAACACCATATATTTT.

At least ten counts were recorded for this clonotype. The genes are TRBV18 and TRBJ1-5; perhaps TRBD1 as D (6 bases). The CDR3 loop spans 13 amino acids. In germline, CDR1 is KGHSH, CDR2 LQKENI. Trimming shortened V by 4 bases and J by 3 bases, and 7 bases separated the two germline ends. This CDR3 is CASSRGLNQPQHF. The CDR3, as DNA: TGTGCCAGCTCACGGGGGCTCAATCAGCCCCAGCATTTT.

This clonotype appeared many times. V and J are TRBV19 and TRBJ1-2; a possible D gene is TRBD1 (5 bases). Germline values: CDR1 LNHDA, CDR2 SQIVND (reference sequence). V lost 5 bases to trimming and J lost 2 bases, with 9 bases between them. CDR3 length: 13 amino acids. This CDR3 reads CASSLRQNYGYTF. The CDR3 DNA is TGTGCCAGTAGTCTTCGACAGAACTATGGCTACACCTTC.

This clonotype was seen at least ten times. This chain connects TRBV10-3 to TRBJ2-3, with 7 bases aligning to TRBD2. Trimming cost V 6 bases and J 3 bases; bases outside gene matches: 12. The CDR3 totals 16 residues. From germline, CDR1 is ENHRY and CDR2 SYGVKD. CDR3 nucleotide sequence: TGTGCCATCAGCCCGAGACTAGCCCGGGGGACAGATACGCAGTATTTT. Protein sequence: CAISPRLARGTDTQYF.

About this clonotype itself: One end of the junction varies from germline; a read error may be responsible. J is TRBJ2-5 and V is TRBV11-2; 7 positions match TRBD2. Germline CDR1 reads SGHAT; CDR2 reads FQNNGV. This CDR3 has 13 residues. This CDR3 reads CAGSRGEKETQYF. The DNA for the CDR3 is TGTGCCGGCAGCCGGGGGGAGAAAGAGACCCAGTACTTC.

Points on this clonotype: With a much larger clone just one base away, this may be a read error. V usage is TRBV10-3 and J usage is TRBJ2-7; 9 positions agree with TRBD1. Per the germline V gene, CDR1 is ENHRY and CDR2 is SYGVKD. The CDR3 is 13 residues long. CDR3 bases: TGTGTCATCAGAGCGGACAGGGGCTACGAGCAGTACTTC. It is translated as CVIRADRGYEQYF.

This clonotype has a count of ten or more. This sequence joins TRBV5-6 and TRBJ2-2, with 7 bases aligning to TRBD1. Losses at the gene ends were 5 bases for V and 1 base for J; bases not matched to a gene: 8. From germline, CDR1 is SGHDT and CDR2 YYEEEE. This CDR3 comprises 16 residues. In DNA form, the CDR3 reads TGTGCCAGCAGTCAAACAGGGGCCCTGAACACCGGGGAGCTGTTTTTT. Protein product: CASSQTGALNTGELFF.

Many counts were recorded for this clonotype. The rearrangement links TRBV7-2 to TRBJ2-7; D is uncertain. Germline V gene data show CDR1 as SGHTA and CDR2 as FQGNSA. Trimming left V 2 bases short and J 4 bases short, with 15 bases between. The CDR3 consists of 15 residues. The CDR3 sequence is CASSLFFSNLYEQYF. The CDR3 DNA follows: TGTGCCAGCAGCTTATTCTTTAGCAATTTATACGAGCAGTACTTC. The variable domain in full, completed from reference TRBV7-2 and TRBJ2-7, reads GAGVSQSPSNKVTEKGKDVELRCDPISGHTALYWYRQSLGQGLEFLIYFQGNSAPDKSGLPSDRFSAERTGGSVSTLTIQRTQQEDSAVYLCASSLFFSNLYEQYFGPGTRLTVT.

This clonotype was detected ten times or more. The chain is built from TRBV5-1 and TRBJ2-1; 15 nucleotides line up with TRBD2. J gave up 4 bases and V 4 bases, and 6 bases lay outside the gene matches. CDR1 and CDR2 (germline): SGHRS, YFSETQ. This CDR3 contains 17 residues. The CDR3 loop is CASSGGLAGGRYNEQFF. The CDR3 DNA follows: TGCGCCAGCAGCGGGGGACTAGCGGGAGGTCGTTACAATGAGCAGTTCTTC.

This clonotype was counted many times. The CDR3 region has the DNA TGTGCCAGCAGTTCGCCGGGACAGGGAGATGGTTGGGCCCAGTACTTC. Translated, it gives CASSSPGQGDGWAQYF. This chain links TRBV28 with TRBJ2-5; TRBD1 agrees at 9 bases. The CDR3 length is 16 residues. Germline V CDR1 and CDR2: MDHEN, SYDVKM. The V gene end was trimmed by 4 bases and the J gene end by 9 bases; junction bases not matched to a gene: 15. The whole variable domain, remainder taken from reference TRBV28 and TRBJ2-5, is DVKVTQSSRYLVKRTGEKVFLECVQDMDHENMFWYRQDPGLGLRLIYFSYDVKMKEKGDIPEGYSVSREKKERFSLILESASTNQTSMYLCASSSPGQGDGWAQYFGPGTRLLVL.

This clonotype was picked up many times. The chain has TRBV18 and TRBJ1-2; D gene ambiguous. This CDR3 has 13 residues. Trimming stripped 2 bases from V and 8 bases from J, with 12 bases between. CDR1 KGHSH and CDR2 LQKENI come from the germline V gene. The CDR3: CASSPEGRRGYTF. The CDR3 region has the DNA TGTGCCAGCTCACCAGAAGGGCGAAGGGGCTACACCTTC.

This clonotype occurred many times. The rearrangement links TRBV20-1 to TRBJ2-5, with D perhaps TRBD2 (6 bases). V was cut by 0 bases and J by 1 base, with 9 bases left in between. In germline, CDR1 is DFQATT, CDR2 SNEGSKA (reference sequence). This CDR3 region has 14 residues. This CDR3 reads CSARDLAPQETQYF. The CDR3 DNA follows: TGCAGTGCTAGAGATCTAGCGCCCCAAGAGACCCAGTACTTC.

There are many counts of this clonotype. The chain recombines TRBV10-3 with TRBJ2-3; no firm D call. This CDR3 is 18 amino acids long. CDR1 is ENHRY, CDR2 SYGVKD, per germline. Trimming stripped 4 bases from V and 0 bases from J, with 20 bases between. In DNA, the CDR3 is TGTGCCATCAGTGTTAACCGTCCCGGCGTGACTAGCACAGATACGCAGTATTTT. Encoded protein: CAISVNRPGVTSTDTQYF.

This clonotype was seen repeatedly, ten times or more. The chain has TRBV7-6 and TRBJ1-2; 9 bases align to TRBD1. The CDR3 covers 14 residues. V was clipped by 4 bases and J by 3 bases; unmatched bases: 3. Germline CDR1 reads SGHVS; CDR2 reads FNYEAQ. The CDR3 DNA sequence: TGTGCCAGCAGCTCTTGGACAGGGGACTATGGCTACACCTTC. Translated: CASSSWTGDYGYTF.